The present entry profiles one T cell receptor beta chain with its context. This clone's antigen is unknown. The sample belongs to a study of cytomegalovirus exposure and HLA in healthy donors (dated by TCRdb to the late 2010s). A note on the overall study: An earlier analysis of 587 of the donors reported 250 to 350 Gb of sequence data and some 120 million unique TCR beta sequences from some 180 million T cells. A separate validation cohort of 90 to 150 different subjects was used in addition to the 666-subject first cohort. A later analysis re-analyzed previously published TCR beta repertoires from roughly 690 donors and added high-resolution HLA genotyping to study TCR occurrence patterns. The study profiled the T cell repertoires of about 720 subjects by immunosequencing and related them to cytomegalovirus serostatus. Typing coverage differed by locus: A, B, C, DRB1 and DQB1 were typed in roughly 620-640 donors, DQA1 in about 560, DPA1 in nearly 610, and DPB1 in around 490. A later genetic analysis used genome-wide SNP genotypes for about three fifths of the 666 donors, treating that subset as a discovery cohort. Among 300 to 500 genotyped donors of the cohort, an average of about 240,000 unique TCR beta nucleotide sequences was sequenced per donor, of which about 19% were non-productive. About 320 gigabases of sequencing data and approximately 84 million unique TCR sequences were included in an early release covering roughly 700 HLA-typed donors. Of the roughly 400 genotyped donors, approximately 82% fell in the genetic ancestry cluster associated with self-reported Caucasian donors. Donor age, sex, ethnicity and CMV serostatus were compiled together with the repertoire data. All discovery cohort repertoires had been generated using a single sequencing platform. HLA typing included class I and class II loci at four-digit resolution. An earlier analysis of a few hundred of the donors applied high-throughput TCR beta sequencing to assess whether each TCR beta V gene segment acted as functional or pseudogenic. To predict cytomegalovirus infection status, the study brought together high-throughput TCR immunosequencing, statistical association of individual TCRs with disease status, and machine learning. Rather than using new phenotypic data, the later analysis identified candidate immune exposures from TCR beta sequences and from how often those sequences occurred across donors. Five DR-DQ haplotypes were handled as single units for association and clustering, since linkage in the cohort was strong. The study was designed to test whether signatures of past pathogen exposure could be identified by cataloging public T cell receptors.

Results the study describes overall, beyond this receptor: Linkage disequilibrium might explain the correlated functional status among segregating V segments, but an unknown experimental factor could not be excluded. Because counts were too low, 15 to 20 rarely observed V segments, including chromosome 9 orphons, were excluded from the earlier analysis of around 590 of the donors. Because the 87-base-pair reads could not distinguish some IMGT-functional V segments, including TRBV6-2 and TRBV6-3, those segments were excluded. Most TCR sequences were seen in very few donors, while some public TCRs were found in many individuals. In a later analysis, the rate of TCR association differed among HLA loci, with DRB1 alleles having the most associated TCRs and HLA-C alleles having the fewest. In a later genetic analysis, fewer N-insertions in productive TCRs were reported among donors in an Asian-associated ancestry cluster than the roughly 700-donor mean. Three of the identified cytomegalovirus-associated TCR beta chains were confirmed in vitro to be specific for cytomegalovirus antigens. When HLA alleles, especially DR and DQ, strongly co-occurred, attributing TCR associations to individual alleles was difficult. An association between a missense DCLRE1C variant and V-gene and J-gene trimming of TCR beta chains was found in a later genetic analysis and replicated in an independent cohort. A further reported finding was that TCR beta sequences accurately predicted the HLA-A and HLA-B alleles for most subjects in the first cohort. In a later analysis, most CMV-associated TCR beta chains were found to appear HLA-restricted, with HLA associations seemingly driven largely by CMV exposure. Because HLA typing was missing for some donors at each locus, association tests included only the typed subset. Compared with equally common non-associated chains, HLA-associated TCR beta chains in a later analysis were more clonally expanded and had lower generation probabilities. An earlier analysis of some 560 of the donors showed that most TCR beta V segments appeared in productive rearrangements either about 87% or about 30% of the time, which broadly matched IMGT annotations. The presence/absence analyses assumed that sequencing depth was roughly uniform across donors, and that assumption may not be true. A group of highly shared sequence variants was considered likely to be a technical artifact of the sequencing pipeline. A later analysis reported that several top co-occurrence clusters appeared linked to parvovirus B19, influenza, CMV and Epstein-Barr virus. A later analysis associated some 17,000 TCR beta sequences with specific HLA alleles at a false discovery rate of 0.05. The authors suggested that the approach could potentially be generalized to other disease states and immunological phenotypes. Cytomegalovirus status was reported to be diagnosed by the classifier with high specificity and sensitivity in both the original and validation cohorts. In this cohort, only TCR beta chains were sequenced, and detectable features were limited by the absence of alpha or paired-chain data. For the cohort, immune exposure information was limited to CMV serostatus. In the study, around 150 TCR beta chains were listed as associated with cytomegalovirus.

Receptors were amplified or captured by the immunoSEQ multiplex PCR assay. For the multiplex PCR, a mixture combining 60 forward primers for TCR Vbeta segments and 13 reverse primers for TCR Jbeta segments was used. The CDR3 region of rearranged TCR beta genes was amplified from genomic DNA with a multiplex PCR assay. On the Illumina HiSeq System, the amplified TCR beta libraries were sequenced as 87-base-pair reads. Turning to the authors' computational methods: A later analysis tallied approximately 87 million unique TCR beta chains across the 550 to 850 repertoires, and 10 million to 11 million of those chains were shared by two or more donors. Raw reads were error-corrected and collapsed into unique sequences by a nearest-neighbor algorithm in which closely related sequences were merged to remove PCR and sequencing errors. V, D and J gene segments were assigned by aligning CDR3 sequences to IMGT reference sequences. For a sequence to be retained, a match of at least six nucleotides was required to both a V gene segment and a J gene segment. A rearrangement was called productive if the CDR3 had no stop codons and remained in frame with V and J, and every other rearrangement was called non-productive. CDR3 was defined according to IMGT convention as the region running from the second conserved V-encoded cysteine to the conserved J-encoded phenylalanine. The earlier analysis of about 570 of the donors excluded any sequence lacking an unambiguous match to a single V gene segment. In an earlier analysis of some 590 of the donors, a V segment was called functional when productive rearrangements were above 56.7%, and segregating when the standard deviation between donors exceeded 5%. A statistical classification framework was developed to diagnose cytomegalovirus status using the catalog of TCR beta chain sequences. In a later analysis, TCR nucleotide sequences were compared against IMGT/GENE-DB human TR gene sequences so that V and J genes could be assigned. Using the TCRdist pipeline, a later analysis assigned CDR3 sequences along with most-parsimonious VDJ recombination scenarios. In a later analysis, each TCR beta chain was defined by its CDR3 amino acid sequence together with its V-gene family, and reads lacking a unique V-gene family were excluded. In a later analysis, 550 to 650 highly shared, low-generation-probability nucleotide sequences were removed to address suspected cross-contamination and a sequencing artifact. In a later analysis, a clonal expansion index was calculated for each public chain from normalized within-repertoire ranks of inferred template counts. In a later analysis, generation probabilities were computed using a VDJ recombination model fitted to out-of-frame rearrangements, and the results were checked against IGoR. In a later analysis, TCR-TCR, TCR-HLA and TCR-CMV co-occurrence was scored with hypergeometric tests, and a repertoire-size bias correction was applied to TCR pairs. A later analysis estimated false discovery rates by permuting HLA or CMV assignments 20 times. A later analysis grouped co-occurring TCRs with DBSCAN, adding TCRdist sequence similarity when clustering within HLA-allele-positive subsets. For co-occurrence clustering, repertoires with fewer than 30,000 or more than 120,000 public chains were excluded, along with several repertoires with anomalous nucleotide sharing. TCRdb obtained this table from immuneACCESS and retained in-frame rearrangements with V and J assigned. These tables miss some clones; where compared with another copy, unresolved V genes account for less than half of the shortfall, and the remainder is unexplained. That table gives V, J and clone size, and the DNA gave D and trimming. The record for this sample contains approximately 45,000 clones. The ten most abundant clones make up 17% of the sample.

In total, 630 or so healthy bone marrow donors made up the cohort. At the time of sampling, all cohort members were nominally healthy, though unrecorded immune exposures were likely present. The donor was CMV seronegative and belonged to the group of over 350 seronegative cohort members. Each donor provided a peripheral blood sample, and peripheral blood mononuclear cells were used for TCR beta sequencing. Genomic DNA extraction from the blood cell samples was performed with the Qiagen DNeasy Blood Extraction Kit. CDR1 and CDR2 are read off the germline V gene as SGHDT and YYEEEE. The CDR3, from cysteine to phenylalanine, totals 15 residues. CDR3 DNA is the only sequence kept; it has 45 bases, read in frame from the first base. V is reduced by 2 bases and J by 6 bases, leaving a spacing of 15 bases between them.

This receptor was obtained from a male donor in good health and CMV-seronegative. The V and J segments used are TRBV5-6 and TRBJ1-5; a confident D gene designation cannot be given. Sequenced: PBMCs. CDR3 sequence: CASSFLGVGSQPQHF. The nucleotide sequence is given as TGTGCCAGCAGCTTCTTGGGTGTTGGGAGTCAGCCCCAGCATTTT.